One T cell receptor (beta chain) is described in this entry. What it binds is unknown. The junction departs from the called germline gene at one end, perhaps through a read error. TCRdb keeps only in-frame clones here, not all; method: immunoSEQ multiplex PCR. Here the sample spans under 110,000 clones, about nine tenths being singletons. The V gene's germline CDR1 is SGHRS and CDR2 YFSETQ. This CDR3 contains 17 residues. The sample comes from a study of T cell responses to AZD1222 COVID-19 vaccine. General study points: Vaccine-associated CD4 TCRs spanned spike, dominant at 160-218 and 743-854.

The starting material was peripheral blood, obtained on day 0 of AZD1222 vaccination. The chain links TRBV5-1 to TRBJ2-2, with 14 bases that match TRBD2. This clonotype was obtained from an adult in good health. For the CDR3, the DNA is TGCGCCAGCAGCAGACTAGCGGGGGGGCCGAAAACCGGGGAGCTGTTTTTT. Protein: CASSRLAGGPKTGELFF.